One and the same sample provided the 14 T cell receptor beta chains below, sequenced in a study of T-cell memory formation after mild COVID-19. TCRdb re-derived calls from the 5' RACE reads in MiXCR, one entry per CDR3 protein. The sample carries some 110,000 distinct CDR3 sequences, approximately 17% recorded once. Material for sequencing was PBMCs or a T cell subset sorted from them (not recorded which). The receptors were sampled from an adult woman who had mild COVID-19 (a few samples of this study predate the infection). Cell type and time point are not known.

This clonotype occurred a few times. J is TRBJ2-7 and V is TRBV6-2 or TRBV6-3, with D possibly being TRBD2 (6 bases). V lost 6 bases, J lost 3 bases, and 15 bases lay in between. The CDR3 is made up of 14 amino acids. Germline V lookup: CDR1 MNHEY, CDR2 SVGEGT. As DNA, the CDR3 is TGTGCCAGCAGCTACGAGCGGGCCTTCTACGAGCAGTACTTC. Its translation: CASSYERAFYEQYF.

In this sample, this clonotype turned up a few times. The genes are TRBV12-3 or TRBV12-4 and TRBJ2-7; possibly TRBD1 for D (6 bases). The CDR3 is made up of 12 amino acids. The ends were cut back, 4 bases at V and 5 bases at J, with 9 bases in the middle. The CDR3 is CASSYRVNEQYF. The DNA of the CDR3 is TGTGCCAGCAGTTACAGGGTGAACGAGCAGTACTTC.

The V call is TRBV4-1, the J call TRBJ2-3; tentative D call: TRBD2 (7 bases). This CDR3 has 14 residues. CDR1 is MGHRA and CDR2 is YSYEKL in the germline V gene. Trimming removed 3 bases from V and 4 bases from J, with 11 bases in between. CDR3 amino acids: CASSQWEGADTQYF. Here the CDR3 DNA reads TGCGCCAGCAGCCAGTGGGAGGGGGCAGATACGCAGTATTTT.

The chain employs TRBV12-3 or TRBV12-4 and TRBJ2-7; D uncertain. There are 13 residues in the CDR3. With 1 base removed from V and 3 bases from J, the gap between germline ends came to 7 bases. CDR3 residues: CASSLGIGYEQYF. In nucleotides, the CDR3 is TGTGCCAGCAGTTTAGGGATCGGCTACGAGCAGTACTTC.

This rearrangement joins TRBV3-1 to TRBJ2-1, with TRBD1 matching over 8 bases. Germline V gene data show CDR1 as LGHDT and CDR2 as YNNKEL (reference sequence). The CDR3 is 13 amino acids. With V trimmed by 5 bases and J by 5 bases, 2 bases remained unmatched. CDR3 protein: CASSWTGNNEQFF. CDR3 bases: TGTGCCAGCAGCTGGACAGGGAACAATGAGCAGTTCTTC.

The rearrangement uses TRBV21-1 and TRBJ2-7; TRBD2 is taken as the D call from the table, unchecked against the DNA. TRBV21-1 is a known pseudogene. The CDR3 is made up of 16 amino acids. The CDR3 DNA reads as TGTGCCAGCAGCCCCACCAGCGGTAGCGGGAGTTACGAGCAGTACTTC. Residues: CASSPTSGSGSYEQYF.

This clonotype was seen a handful of times. This chain links TRBV4-1 with TRBJ2-3; 8 bases are a match to TRBD2. CDR3 size: 15 residues. The V gene's germline CDR1 is MGHRA and CDR2 YSYEKL. Unmatched junction bases numbered 5, after V lost 0 bases and J lost 6 bases. CDR3 region: CASSQEWRGVDTQYF. The DNA of the CDR3 is TGCGCCAGCAGCCAAGAATGGCGGGGGGTCGATACGCAGTATTTT.

This clonotype was detected a few times. V and J are TRBV9 and TRBJ1-5, with 7 bases fitting TRBD1. Trimming removed 1 base from V and 3 bases from J; junction bases left unmatched: 4. CDR3 length: 15 amino acids. Germline V gene data show CDR1 as SGDLS and CDR2 as YYNGEE. The CDR3 reads CASSVTGVPNQPQHF. The CDR3, as DNA: TGTGCCAGCAGCGTAACAGGGGTCCCCAATCAGCCCCAGCATTTT.

This clonotype was seen more than once but under ten times. The chain joins TRBV3-1 to TRBJ2-7; D is unresolved. The CDR3 runs to 15 residues. Germline V gene data show CDR1 as LGHDT and CDR2 as YNNKEL (reference sequence). V lost 0 bases to trimming and J lost 3 bases, with 12 bases between them. This chain's CDR3 is CASSQEGNGLYEQYF. The CDR3 DNA follows: TGTGCCAGCAGCCAAGAAGGGAACGGGCTCTACGAGCAGTACTTC.

This clonotype was seen a few times. This rearrangement joins TRBV7-9 to TRBJ1-1; D might be TRBD1 (5 bases). The CDR3 runs to 13 residues. CDR1 is SEHNR, CDR2 FQNEAQ, per germline (reference sequence). Trimming removed 4 bases at V and 4 bases at J, with 10 bases between. CDR3 nucleotide sequence: TGTGCCAGCAGCTATTCCGACAGCACTGAAGCTTTCTTT. This encodes CASSYSDSTEAFF.

This clonotype was seen repeatedly, ten times or more. The V gene is TRBV21-1, the J gene TRBJ1-2; the D call of TRBD1 is as the table states it, not checked on the DNA. TRBV21-1 represents a pseudogene. This CDR3 is built from 16 residues. As DNA, the CDR3 is TGTGCCAGCAGCAAAAGGGACAAGAGGATGAACTATGGCTACACCTTC. Translated, it gives CASSKRDKRMNYGYTF.

The rearrangement links TRBV24-1 to TRBJ1-5; TRBD1 is a possible D gene (5 bases). V lost 8 bases, J lost 7 bases, and 14 bases lay in between. CDR3 length: 13 amino acids. Germline V gene lookup returns CDR1 KGHDR and CDR2 SFDVKD. CDR3 loop: CATTPGAGQPQHF. In DNA form, the CDR3 reads TGTGCCACCACCCCCGGGGCGGGCCAGCCCCAGCATTTT.

In its sample, this clonotype was seen many times. The genes are TRBV5-1 and TRBJ2-3, with D perhaps assigned TRBD1 or TRBD2 (5 bases each). Trimming removed 1 base at V and 2 bases at J, with 23 bases between. The CDR3 runs to 19 residues. Germline V gene data show CDR1 as SGHRS and CDR2 as YFSETQ. The CDR3 DNA reads as TGCGCCAGCAGCTTGCCATATACGGAAGGGACGGACCTCACAGATACGCAGTATTTT. This encodes CASSLPYTEGTDLTDTQYF.

This clonotype was counted only a few times. The J gene is TRBJ2-2, the V gene TRBV19, with D unresolved. Looked up from germline, CDR1 is LNHDA and CDR2 is SQIVND (reference sequence). The CDR3 covers 14 residues. V was pared by 7 bases and J by 6 bases, with 15 bases between. The CDR3 loop reads CASTEDPRAGELFF. The CDR3 DNA reads as TGTGCCAGTACCGAGGACCCTAGGGCCGGGGAGCTGTTTTTT.